One T cell receptor (beta chain) is described in this entry. How the authors handled the data: Cell counts per sample came from amplifying reference gene primers. Method: immunoSEQ multiplex PCR; TCRdb's copy keeps in-frame clones and lacks some. V, J and clone size are those of that table, while D and trimming were read from the DNA. The sample lists roughly 250,000 clones; over 75% were seen once. The data were taken from a study of blood T cell repertoires in COVID-19. About the research overall: Specimens from acute and convalescent COVID-19 originated in the United States, Italy and Spain. PBMCs, B-cell-depleted T cells, or T cells were the source of the cDNA or gDNA that made up the material.

Per germline, CDR1 SGHRS and CDR2 YFSETQ. V dropped 0 bases and J dropped 2; count of bases not matched to a gene: 1. This CDR3 region has 16 residues. The TCR originated in a human donor in a cohort sampled during active COVID-19. The V call is TRBV5-1, the J call TRBJ2-5; 13 positions agree with TRBD2. The sequenced sample consisted of peripheral blood. DNA of the CDR3: TGCGCCAGCAGCTTGGGGACTAGCGGGGGACAAGAGACCCAGTACTTC. Translating it yields CASSLGTSGGQETQYF. The full variable domain, in which reference TRBV5-1 and TRBJ2-5 provide the parts outside the CDR3, is KAGVTQTPRYLIKTRGQQVTLSCSPISGHRSVSWYQQTPGQGLQFLFEYFSETQRNKGNFPGRFSGRQFSNSRSEMNVSTLELGDSALYLCASSLGTSGGQETQYFGPGTRLLVL.